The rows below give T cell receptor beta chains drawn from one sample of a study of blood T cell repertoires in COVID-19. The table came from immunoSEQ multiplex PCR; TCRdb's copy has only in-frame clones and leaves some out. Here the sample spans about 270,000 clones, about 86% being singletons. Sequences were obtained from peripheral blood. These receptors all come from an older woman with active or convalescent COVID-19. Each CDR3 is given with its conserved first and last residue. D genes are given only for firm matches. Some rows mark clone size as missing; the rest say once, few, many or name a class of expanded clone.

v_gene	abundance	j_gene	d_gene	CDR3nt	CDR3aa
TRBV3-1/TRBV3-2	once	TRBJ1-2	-	TGTGCCAGCAGCCAAGCCCAGGGGTCCTATGGCTACACCTTC	CASSQAQGSYGYTF
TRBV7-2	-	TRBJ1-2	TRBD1	TGTGCCAGCAGACCTCCGGGACAGGGTGGTGGCTACACCTTC	CASRPPGQGGGYTF
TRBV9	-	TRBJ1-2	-	TGTGCCAGCAGCCGAGTACCTTTCCGGGACAACCTATATGGCTACACCTTC	CASSRVPFRDNLYGYTF
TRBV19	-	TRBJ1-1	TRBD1	TGTGCCAGCCAGACAGGGGCGGGGGCCACTGAAGCTTTCTTT	CASQTGAGATEAFF
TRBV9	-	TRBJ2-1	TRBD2	TGTGCCAGCAGCGTAGTGGGGGGGAACTACAATGAGCAGTTCTTC	CASSVVGGNYNEQFF
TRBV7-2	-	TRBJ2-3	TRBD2	TGTGCCAGCAGCTTTCGACTAGCGGGGGGAGGGGATACGCAGTATTTT	CASSFRLAGGGDTQYF
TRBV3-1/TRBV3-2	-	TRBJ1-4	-	TGTGCCAGCAGCCACGCCCTAGGGGCAACTAATGAAAAACTGTTTTTT	CASSHALGATNEKLFF
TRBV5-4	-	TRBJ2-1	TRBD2	TGTGCCAGCAGCTCCCACTTACTAGCGGGGGGGCTAAGCTCCTACAATGAGCAGTTCTTC	CASSSHLLAGGLSSYNEQFF
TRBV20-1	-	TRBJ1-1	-	TGCAGTGCTAGAATACGGTATGAAGCTTTCTTT	CSARIRYEAFF
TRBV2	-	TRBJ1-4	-	TGTGCCAGCAGCGTCGGGGGGCGGAATGAAAAACTGTTTTTT	CASSVGGRNEKLFF
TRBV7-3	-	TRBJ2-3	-	TGTGCCAGCAGCTTAATAGGGGCGACAGATACGCAGTATTTT	CASSLIGATDTQYF
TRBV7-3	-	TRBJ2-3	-	TGTGCCAGCAGCAGCGTAAGCACAGATACGCAGTATTTT	CASSSVSTDTQYF
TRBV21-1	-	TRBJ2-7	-	TGTGCCAGCAGCAGCCAGCGGGGGGAGCCCTACGAGCAGTACTTC	CASSSQRGEPYEQYF
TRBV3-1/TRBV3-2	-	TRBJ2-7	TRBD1	TGTGCCAGCAGCCCTAGGGACAGGGGCGTATCGACATTGTGGGGACAGGGGCATCGGGAGCAGTACTTC	CASSPRDRGVSTLWGQGHREQYF
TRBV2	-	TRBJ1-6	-	TGTGCCAGCAGTGAAGGACTAGCGGTTAATTCACCCCTCCACTTT	CASSEGLAVNSPLHF
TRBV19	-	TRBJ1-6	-	TGTGCCAGTACCCCTATGGGGCAGGGCCTGAATTCACCCCTCCACTTT	CASTPMGQGLNSPLHF
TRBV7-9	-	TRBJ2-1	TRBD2	TGTGCCAGCAGCACCGCCGGGACTACCTACAATGAGCAGTTCTTC	CASSTAGTTYNEQFF
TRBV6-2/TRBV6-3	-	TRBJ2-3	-	TGTGCCAGCAGTGAGGCGAGCGACGCGCGGGCAGATACGCAGTATTTT	CASSEASDARADTQYF
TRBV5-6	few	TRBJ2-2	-	TGTGCCAGCAGCTTGATGTCTGGGGAGCTGTTTTTT	CASSLMSGELFF
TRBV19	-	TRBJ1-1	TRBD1	TGTGCCACTTGGACAGGGACTAACTCTGAAGCTTTCTTT	CATWTGTNSEAFF
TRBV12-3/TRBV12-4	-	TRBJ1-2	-	TGTGCCAGCAGCCCCGGCGGATTCTATGGCTACACCTTC	CASSPGGFYGYTF
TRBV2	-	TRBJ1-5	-	TGTGCCAGCAACAGGGCCAATCAGCCCCAGCATTTT	CASNRANQPQHF
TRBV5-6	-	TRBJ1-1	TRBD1	TGTGCCAGCGGACGACAGGGAAGGAACACTGAAGCTTTCTTT	CASGRQGRNTEAFF
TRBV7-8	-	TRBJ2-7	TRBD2	TGTGCCAGCAGCTTACGGGGGGGGGCTGCCGAGCAGTACTTC	CASSLRGGAAEQYF
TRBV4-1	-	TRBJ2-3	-	TGCGCCAGCAGCCCGGAGTCAGCTAGCACAGATACGCAGTATTTT	CASSPESASTDTQYF
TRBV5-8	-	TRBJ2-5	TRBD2	TGTGCCAGCAGCTTCCCCGTGACTAGCGGGGGACGAGAGACCCAGTACTTC	CASSFPVTSGGRETQYF
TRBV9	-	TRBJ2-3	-	TGTGCCAGCAGCCCCCCGACAGGAACATTGTTGGATACGCAGTATTTT	CASSPPTGTLLDTQYF
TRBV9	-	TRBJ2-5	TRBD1	TGTGCCAGCAGCGAGGGGGACAGGGGGATTCTGGAGACCCAGTACTTC	CASSEGDRGILETQYF
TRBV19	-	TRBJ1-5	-	TGTGCCAGTAGTACAGCGGGACAGCCCCAGCATTTT	CASSTAGQPQHF
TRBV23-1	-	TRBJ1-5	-	TGCGCCAGCAGTCAATCGATGGGCCAGGAAAATCAGCCCCAGCATTTT	CASSQSMGQENQPQHF
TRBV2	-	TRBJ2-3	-	TGTGCCAGCAGAGCACTAGAAGTCACGCAGTATTTT	CASRALEVTQYF
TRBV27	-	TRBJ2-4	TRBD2	TGTGCCAGCAGTTTATCGGTACCCAGTGTCGGGCGGGGGTTAAAAAACATTCAGTACTTC	CASSLSVPSVGRGLKNIQYF
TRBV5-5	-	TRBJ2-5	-	TGTGCCAGCAGCTTCGGGAGGGGGCGGGAGACCCAGTACTTC	CASSFGRGRETQYF
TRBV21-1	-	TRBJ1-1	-	TGTGCCAGCAGCAACTTCGAGAGGGGGCGAGACACTGAAGCTTTCTTT	CASSNFERGRDTEAFF
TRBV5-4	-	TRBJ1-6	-	TGTGCCAGCAGCTTGTTAGCGAATGACGATAATTCACCCCTCCACTTT	CASSLLANDDNSPLHF
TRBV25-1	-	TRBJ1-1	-	TGTGCCAGCAGTGAATCGATGCACAGGTTAGGGAACACTGAAGCTTTCTTT	CASSESMHRLGNTEAFF
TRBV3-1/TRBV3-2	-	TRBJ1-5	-	TGTGCCAGCAGCCAAAACACGCTCAATCAGCCCCAGCATTTT	CASSQNTLNQPQHF
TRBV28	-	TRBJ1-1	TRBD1	TGTGCCAGCACTAAAACAGGGGGCAAAACTGAAGCTTTCTTT	CASTKTGGKTEAFF
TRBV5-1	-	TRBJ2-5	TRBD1	TGCGCCAGCAGCTTGGGCGTTAGGACAGGGGAAAAAGAGACCCAGTACTTC	CASSLGVRTGEKETQYF
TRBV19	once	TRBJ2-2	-	TGTGCCAGTAGCGAGGTCGTCTACACCGGGGAGCTGTTTTTT	CASSEVVYTGELFF
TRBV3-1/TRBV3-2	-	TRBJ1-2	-	TGTGCCAGCAGCCCCTGGAGGAGCTTCTATGGCTACACCTTC	CASSPWRSFYGYTF
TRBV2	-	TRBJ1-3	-	TGTGCCAGCAGTGAAAACAGCTCTGGAAACACCATATATTTT	CASSENSSGNTIYF
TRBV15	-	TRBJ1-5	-	TGTGCCACCAGCAGAGGGGGGAGGGAGAATGGTCCCCAGCATTTT	CATSRGGRENGPQHF
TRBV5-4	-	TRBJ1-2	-	TGTGCCAGCAGCCCTACAGGGAGTAACTATGGCTACACCTTC	CASSPTGSNYGYTF
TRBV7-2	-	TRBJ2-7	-	TGTGCCAGCAGCTTAGCGTCACTTTTTTACGAGCAGTACTTC	CASSLASLFYEQYF